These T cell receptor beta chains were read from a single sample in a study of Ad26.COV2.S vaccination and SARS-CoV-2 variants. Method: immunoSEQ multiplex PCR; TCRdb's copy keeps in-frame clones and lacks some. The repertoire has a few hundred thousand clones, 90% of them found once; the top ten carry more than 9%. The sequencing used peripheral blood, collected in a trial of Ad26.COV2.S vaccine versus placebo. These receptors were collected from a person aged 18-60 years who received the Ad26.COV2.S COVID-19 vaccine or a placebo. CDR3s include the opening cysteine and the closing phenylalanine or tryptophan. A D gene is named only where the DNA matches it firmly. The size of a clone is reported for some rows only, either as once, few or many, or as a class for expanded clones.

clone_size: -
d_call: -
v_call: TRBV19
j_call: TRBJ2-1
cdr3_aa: CASGGSSPYNEQFF
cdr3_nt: TGTGCCAGTGGAGGGTCCTCTCCCTACAATGAGCAGTTCTTC

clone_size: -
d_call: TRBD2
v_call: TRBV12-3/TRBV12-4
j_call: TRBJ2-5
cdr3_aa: CASTRTSRETQYF
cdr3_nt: TGTGCCAGCACCAGGACTAGTCGAGAGACCCAGTACTTC

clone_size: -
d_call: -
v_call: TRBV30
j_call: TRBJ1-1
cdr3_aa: CAWSVSGGEAFF
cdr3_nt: TGTGCCTGGAGTGTGTCTGGGGGTGAAGCTTTCTTT

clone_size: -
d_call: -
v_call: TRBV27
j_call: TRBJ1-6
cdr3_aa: CASSLSYNSPLHF
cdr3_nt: TGTGCCAGCAGTCTTTCCTATAATTCACCCCTCCACTTT

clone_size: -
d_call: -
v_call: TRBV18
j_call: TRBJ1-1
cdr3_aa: CASSPPNRLNTEAFF
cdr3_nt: TGTGCCAGCTCACCACCGAACAGGTTGAACACTGAAGCTTTCTTT

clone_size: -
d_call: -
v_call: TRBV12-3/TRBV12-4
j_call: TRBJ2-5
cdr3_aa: CASTPGIGETQYF
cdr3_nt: TGTGCCAGCACCCCAGGCATAGGCGAGACCCAGTACTTC

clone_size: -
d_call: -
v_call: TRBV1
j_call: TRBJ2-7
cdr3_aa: CTSSQEGESAGVQYEQYF
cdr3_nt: TGCACCAGCAGCCAAGAAGGGGAATCGGCGGGAGTTCAGTACGAGCAGTACTTC

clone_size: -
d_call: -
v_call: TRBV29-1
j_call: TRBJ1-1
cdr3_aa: CSVGATLRRNEAFF
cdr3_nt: TGCAGCGTTGGGGCCACACTAAGGCGTAATGAAGCTTTCTTT

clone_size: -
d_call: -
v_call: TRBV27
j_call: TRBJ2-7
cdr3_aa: CASSSFGTIGYEQYF
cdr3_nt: TGTGCCAGCAGTTCTTTCGGGACCATTGGCTACGAGCAGTACTTC

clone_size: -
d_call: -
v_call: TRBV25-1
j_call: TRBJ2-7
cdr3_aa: CASSDSDGKYEQYF
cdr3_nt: TGTGCCAGCAGTGACAGCGACGGAAAGTACGAGCAGTACTTC

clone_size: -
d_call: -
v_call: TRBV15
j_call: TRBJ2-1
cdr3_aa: CATSRDLHNEQFF
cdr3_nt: TGTGCCACCAGCAGAGATCTGCACAATGAGCAGTTCTTC

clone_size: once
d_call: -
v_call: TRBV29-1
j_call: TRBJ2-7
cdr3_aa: CSVAASYEQYF
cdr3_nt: TGCAGCGTTGCAGCCTCCTACGAGCAGTACTTC

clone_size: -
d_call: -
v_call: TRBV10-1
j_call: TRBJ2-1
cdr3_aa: CASSAGEYNEQFF
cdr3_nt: TGCGCCAGCAGTGCGGGAGAATACAATGAGCAGTTCTTC

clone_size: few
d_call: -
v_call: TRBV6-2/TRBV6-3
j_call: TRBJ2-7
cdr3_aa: CASSAQDYEQYF
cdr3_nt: TGTGCCAGCAGTGCACAGGACTACGAGCAGTACTTC

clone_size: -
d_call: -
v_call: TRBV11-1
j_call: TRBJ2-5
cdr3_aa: CASSLFRRETQYF
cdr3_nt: TGTGCCAGCAGCTTATTTCGGCGGGAGACCCAGTACTTC

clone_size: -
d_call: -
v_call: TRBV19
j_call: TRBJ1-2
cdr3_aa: CASSRVADGYTF
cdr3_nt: TGTGCCAGTAGTAGGGTGGCGGATGGCTACACCTTC